In its sample, the clone carrying this T cell receptor (beta chain) was seen a few times. Its antigen is currently unknown. Authors' analysis steps: With immunoSEQ giving junction-only sequences and no quality scores, filtering differed. The data were produced by immunoSEQ multiplex PCR, yet TCRdb's version contains in-frame clones alone and is incomplete. V and J calls and clone size come straight from that table; D and trimming were deduced from the DNA. The sample has 100,000 or so clones, approximately 51% seen once. This entry belongs to a study of shared clonotypes between healthy human individuals. Roughly 90 million PBMCs went into genomic DNA for unsorted samples. The CDR3 runs 14 residues. CDR1 ENHRY and CDR2 SYGVKD come from the germline V gene. V gave up 4 bases and J gave up 6 bases, with 13 bases separating them. Study-level findings and limits: An expected dependence of interdonor clonotype sharing on sequencing depth was noted. Sampling covered nothing but blood. Tissue TCR repertoires likely differ from those found in blood.

This chain links TRBV10-3 with TRBJ1-5; D is uncertain. The receptor was isolated from a woman in her 40s in good health. Some clones in this sample may be carry-over from other donors' samples. The specimen sequenced was PBMCs. Here the CDR3 DNA reads TGTGCCATCAGTGGTGGGTCCGTAACTCAGCCCCAGCATTTT. Protein sequence: CAISGGSVTQPQHF.